This TCR beta chain was sequenced in a study of Graves' ophthalmopathy and Graves' hyperthyroidism (dated by TCRdb to about 2018). As for the study more broadly: Peripheral blood was collected at initial diagnosis, before any treatment. The study used TCR beta repertoire signatures to distinguish Graves' ophthalmopathy from Graves' hyperthyroidism and to predict progression to ophthalmopathy. In total, around 140 blood samples were TCR-sequenced: some 40 ophthalmopathy, roughly 80 hyperthyroidism and some 17 hyperthyroidism-to-ophthalmopathy patients. To explore V-J signatures that separate ophthalmopathy from hyperthyroidism, a discovery set of about 100 patients was enrolled, consisting of about 41 with ophthalmopathy and about 60 with stable hyperthyroidism. For independent validation, a separate cohort was made up of approximately 19 hyperthyroidism patients plus 17 patients who later progressed from hyperthyroidism to ophthalmopathy. T-cell repertoires of thyroid tissue and blood were compared in over 5 hyperthyroidism patients. Following sample collection, hyperthyroidism patients were given methimazole at a starting dose of 30 mg daily, and ophthalmopathy patients were given high-dose intravenous methylprednisolone. The roughly 100 discovery patients were divided at random into training and test sets in a 7:3 ratio.

Ophthalmopathy patients had moderately to severely active disease, Clinical Activity Score of at least 3, NOSPECS grade of at least 4, and disease duration under 3 months. Patients were excluded if they had other autoimmune diseases, uncontrolled infections, pregnancy or lactation. Diagnosis relied on clinical symptoms, serum thyroxine, TRAb, thyroid ultrasound and orbital computed tomography. PBMCs were isolated from about 9 ml of fresh peripheral blood by Ficoll-Paque density gradient centrifugation. Total RNA was extracted with Trizol reagent and quality-checked on an Agilent 2100 Bioanalyzer. This clonotype was detected ten times or more. Its antigen remains unidentified. Nothing much larger sits one base from this clone, and base qualities are not available. The research as a whole found: No statistical method was used to predetermine the sample size, and group allocation was not hidden from the investigators. Most expanded thyroid clonotypes with a frequency above 0.001 also appeared in blood, which suggests that blood repertoires may reflect the immune response in the thyroid. In cross-validation, the 13-signature model distinguished ophthalmopathy from stable hyperthyroidism with just over 85% sensitivity and about 81% specificity, while in the test set the corresponding values were roughly 80% and 75%. In validation, the model predicted ophthalmopathy progression with about 70% sensitivity and roughly 72% specificity; roughly 12 predicted patients were CT-confirmed with GO in a median of around 6.5 months.

Reading from cysteine to phenylalanine, the CDR3 counts 12 amino acids. Left in the record is the CDR3 DNA by itself, 36 bases read in frame from the first base. V is cut by 4 bases and J by 1 base, and the space between the germline ends is 1 base. From a lookup of the germline V gene, CDR1 and CDR2 are MNHNS and SASEGT. For repertoire sequencing, TCR beta CDR3 regions were amplified from RNA transcripts. A first-round RT-PCR used HTBI primers with the Qiagen OneStep RT-PCR kit, followed by a second-round multiplex PCR, size selection and purification. Libraries were sequenced paired-end with 100 bp reads on an Illumina HiSeq2000. As for the authors' bioinformatics: Reads were processed with SOAPnuke, discarding reads with adapters, uncalled bases, mean Phred below 15, or no exact constant-primer or identifier match. COPE v1.2.5 was used to merge the high-quality paired reads. Clonotypes were defined as unique nucleotide sequences and were aligned to IMGT TRB V, D and J references using MiTCR v1.1. Only V-J combinations with frequency above 0.0001 were analysed, covering about 99% of repertoires. For each V-J combination, a TCR clonal expansion and chaos score was defined as F50 clonal expansion divided by the chaos observed in the TCRdist matrix. Welch's t-statistics and random forest were used to reduce features to 13 V-J combinations, which were fed into a naive Bayes classifier. The Morisita-Horn index was used to measure how similar the thyroid and blood repertoires were. Using fastp at Q25 and MiXCR, TCRdb reprocessed the public reads and kept productive beta chains. Identical CDR3 proteins give one entry, which carries the most common genes and DNA. The V and J calls and clone size are TCRdb's, not the authors'. Recorded for this sample are a few hundred thousand distinct CDR3 sequences; around 19% of them occurred a single time. The top ten constitute more than 1.5% of the sample.

This TCR was recovered from a woman between 18 and 29 years old with Graves' ophthalmopathy. Donor details come from another sample of the same person, matched by shared clones. The sequenced sample consisted of peripheral blood. Rearrangement joined TRBV6-1 to TRBJ2-2; there is no confident call for the D gene. The CDR3 corresponds to CASSGNTGELFF. The DNA is as follows: TGTGCCAGCAGTGGGAACACCGGGGAGCTGTTTTTT.